This T cell receptor beta chain was documented in a study of CD8 T cells in ankylosing spondylitis. Broader study findings: Reports say disease-linked clones showed up significantly more in matched ankylosing spondylitis synovial fluid. What seemed typical of ankylosing spondylitis blood was a TCR beta motif built from several highly homologous variants. Relatively scarce in peripheral blood, disease-linked clones were CD8+.

Germline V gene sequence: CDR1 SGHAT, CDR2 FQNNGV. The CDR3 contains 12 residues. V lost 0 bases and J 10 bases, leaving 8 bases between the germline ends. This clonotype was counted once. The antigen remains unidentified. A single record per CDR3 protein comes from TCRdb applying MiXCR to the 5' RACE reads. This table holds some 250,000 distinct CDR3 sequences, more than 20% found once. This chain uses TRBV11-2 with TRBJ2-3; D is uncertain. The receptor comes from a male donor with ankylosing spondylitis or in good health (not recorded which). The sample consisted of blood, either unsorted or a sorted T cell fraction (not recorded which). CDR3 protein: CASSLDFMAQYF. The CDR3 DNA follows: TGTGCCAGCAGCTTAGACTTTATGGCGCAGTATTTT.